In its sample, the clone carrying this T cell receptor beta chain was seen a few times. Those who participated ranged in age from 18 to 89 years and resided in some 24 US areas. This sample is part of a study of blood T cell repertoires in COVID-19. Across the study: In each case, the material was cDNA or gDNA derived from T cells, B-cell-depleted T cells, or PBMCs.

Authors' methods: For nucleated cells, counts were estimated from reference gene primer amplification. Clones were sequenced by immunoSEQ multiplex PCR, and TCRdb holds only the in-frame ones, with some missing. D and trimming come from the DNA, and the V and J calls and clone size come from that table. The sample contains 210,000 or so clones, around 80% of which appear only once. Material for sequencing was PBMCs or T cells enriched from blood (not recorded which). This receptor was taken from a man aged 30-40 years with acute COVID-19.

Written as DNA, the CDR3 is TGTGCCAGCAGCCCGGATGACACCAACTATGGCTACACCTTC. Translating gives CASSPDDTNYGYTF. The V and J genes are TRBV5-5 and TRBJ1-2; no reliable D call. The CDR3 is 14 amino acids. CDR1 and CDR2 (germline): SGHKS, YYEKEE (reference sequence). V lost 4 bases and J 2 bases, leaving 12 bases between the germline ends.